Below are 13 T cell receptor beta chains sequenced from a single sample in a study of blood T cell repertoires in COVID-19. Repertoires were generated with immunoSEQ multiplex PCR, while TCRdb's copy carries only in-frame clones and drops some. The repertoire holds some 170,000 clones, with 78% as singletons. The sequenced sample consisted of PBMCs or T cells enriched from blood (not recorded which). Receptors were obtained from a woman in her forties or fifties who had recovered from COVID-19.

Points on this clone: Other DNA sequences within the sample encode an identical CDR3. The chain recombines TRBV5-1 with TRBJ2-2; 8 bases match TRBD2. V was clipped by 0 bases and J by 4 bases; unmatched bases: 2. The CDR3 consists of 15 residues. Germline V gene sequence: CDR1 SGHRS, CDR2 YFSETQ. The CDR3 is CASSLAGGVTGELFF. The CDR3 DNA sequence: TGCGCCAGCAGCTTGGCGGGAGGGGTCACCGGGGAGCTGTTTTTT.

In DNA, the CDR3 is TGTGCCAGCAGCCAAGCCCAGGGTCGTGAAAAACTGTTTTTT. Its translation: CASSQAQGREKLFF. The chain combines TRBV3-1 (or the pseudogene TRBV3-2) with TRBJ1-4; perhaps TRBD1 as D (5 bases). Germline lookup yields CDR1 LGHDT and CDR2 YNNKEL (reference sequence). This CDR3 region has 14 residues. V lost 1 base and J lost 7, with 10 bases in between.

The chain is built from TRBV7-3 and TRBJ2-3, with 9 bases lining up with TRBD1. Germline lookup yields CDR1 SGHTA and CDR2 FQGTGA. This CDR3 spans 16 amino acids. V dropped 0 bases and J dropped 1; count of bases not matched to a gene: 2. The CDR3 DNA reads as TGTGCCAGCAGCTTAACGGACAGGGGCGGCACAGATACGCAGTATTTT. As protein: CASSLTDRGGTDTQYF.

This chain joins TRBV2 and TRBJ1-2; 9 nucleotides line up with TRBD1. This CDR3 spans 17 amino acids. Germline CDR1 is SNHLY and CDR2 is FYNNEI. J lost 8 bases, V lost 7 bases, and 20 bases had no gene match. Here the CDR3 DNA reads TGTGCCAGCAACATGCCGACAGGGGGTCAAGGGGCGTTCGGCTACACCTTC. Translated, it gives CASNMPTGGQGAFGYTF.

The chain couples TRBV27 to TRBJ1-1, with D perhaps matching TRBD1 (5 bases). Germline values: CDR1 MNHEY, CDR2 SMNVEV (reference sequence). The length of the CDR3 is 14 residues. Trimming left V 3 bases short and J 1 base short, with 9 bases between. The CDR3 protein is CASSFQGTNTEAFF. The CDR3 DNA reads TGTGCCAGCAGTTTTCAGGGTACGAACACTGAAGCTTTCTTT.

The chain couples TRBV20-1 to TRBJ2-7; no clear D. Trimming shortened V by 6 bases and J by 3 bases, and 6 bases separated the two germline ends. The germline V gene encodes CDR1 DFQATT and CDR2 SNEGSKA (reference sequence). The CDR3 extends over 10 amino acids. The CDR3 is CSAADYEQYF. CDR3 DNA: TGCAGTGCGGCCGACTACGAGCAGTACTTC.

The chain combines TRBV28 with TRBJ1-4; D unclear. Trimming cost V 7 bases and J 11 bases, with 11 bases left between them. Germline V gives CDR1 MDHEN, CDR2 SYDVKM. The CDR3 runs to 11 residues. In DNA form, the CDR3 reads TGTGCCAGCACCGAAGGACTCAAACTGTTTTTT. This sequence encodes CASTEGLKLFF.

The chain has TRBV5-1 and TRBJ2-7, with 11 bases matching TRBD2. Losses at the gene ends were 4 bases for V and 4 bases for J; bases not matched to a gene: 10. Germline V gives CDR1 SGHRS, CDR2 YFSETQ. The CDR3 covers 16 residues. The CDR3 loop is CASSPDGLAGGYEQYF. The CDR3 DNA follows: TGCGCCAGCAGCCCCGACGGTCTAGCGGGAGGTTACGAGCAGTACTTC.

This clone was seen once. The chain is built from TRBV2 and TRBJ1-2; 7 nucleotides agree with TRBD1. CDR3 length: 16 residues. The J segment lost 4 bases and the V segment lost 6 bases, leaving 14 bases of the junction unmatched. CDR1 and CDR2 (germline): SNHLY, FYNNEI. In nucleotides, the CDR3 is TGTGCCAGCAGCCTGACAGGGAAGGGACTTGTCTATGGCTACACCTTC. Encoded protein: CASSLTGKGLVYGYTF.

The rearrangement links TRBV11-3 to TRBJ1-5, with D perhaps TRBD1 (5 bases). Trimming shortened V by 3 bases and J by 6 bases, and 18 bases separated the two germline ends. The CDR3 totals 16 residues. From germline, CDR1 is SGHNT and CDR2 YENEEA. The CDR3 protein is CASSFNRGQGAQPQHF. The DNA of the CDR3 is TGTGCCAGCAGCTTCAATAGGGGCCAGGGTGCTCAGCCCCAGCATTTT.

This chain uses TRBV6-5 with TRBJ2-3; 12 bases fit TRBD1. The CDR3 has 15 amino acids. V lost 6 bases, J lost 7 bases, and 8 bases stayed unmatched. CDR1 MNHEY and CDR2 SVGAGI come from the germline V gene. The CDR3 protein is CASRRPGQGANTQYF. CDR3 coding DNA: TGTGCCAGCAGAAGACCGGGACAGGGGGCTAATACGCAGTATTTT.

The genes are TRBV9 and TRBJ2-5, with 9 bases lining up with TRBD2. This CDR3 region has 14 residues. Germline V gene sequence: CDR1 SGDLS, CDR2 YYNGEE. The ends lost 4 bases at V and 4 bases at J; junction bases unmatched: 5. The CDR3 bases are TGTGCCAGCAGCCGGGCGGGAGGGGGAGAGACCCAGTACTTC. Protein product: CASSRAGGGETQYF.

The chain uses TRBV3-1 (or the pseudogene TRBV3-2) and TRBJ1-6; D gene unclear. Germline V gene sequence: CDR1 LGHDT, CDR2 YNNKEL (reference sequence). CDR3 size: 12 residues. V was trimmed by 0 bases and J by 10 bases, leaving 4 bases between them. The CDR3 spells CASSQELSPLHF. CDR3 bases: TGTGCCAGCAGCCAAGAGCTATCACCCCTCCACTTT.